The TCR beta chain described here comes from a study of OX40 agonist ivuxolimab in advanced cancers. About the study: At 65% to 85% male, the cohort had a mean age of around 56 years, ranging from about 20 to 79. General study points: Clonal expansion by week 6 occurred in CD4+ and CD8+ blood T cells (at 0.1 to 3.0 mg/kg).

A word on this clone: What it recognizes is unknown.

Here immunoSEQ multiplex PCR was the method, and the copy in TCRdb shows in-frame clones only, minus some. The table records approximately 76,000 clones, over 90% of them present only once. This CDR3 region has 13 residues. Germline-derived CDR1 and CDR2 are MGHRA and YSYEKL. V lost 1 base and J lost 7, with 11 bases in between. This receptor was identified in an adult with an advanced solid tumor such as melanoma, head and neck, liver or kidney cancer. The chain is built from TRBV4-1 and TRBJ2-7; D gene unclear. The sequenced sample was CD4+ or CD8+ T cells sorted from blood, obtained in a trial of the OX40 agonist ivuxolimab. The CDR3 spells CASSQAPRSEQYF. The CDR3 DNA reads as TGCGCCAGCAGCCAAGCACCGCGGTCAGAGCAGTACTTC.